A selection of T cell receptor beta chains follows, all from one sample in a study of OX40 agonist ivuxolimab in advanced cancers. Sequencing used immunoSEQ multiplex PCR; TCRdb keeps in-frame clones, though not all of them. The sample has around 86,000 clones, roughly 91% seen once. Here the sequenced sample was CD4+ or CD8+ T cells sorted from blood, taken in a trial of the OX40 agonist ivuxolimab. The receptor source for this set is an adult with an advanced solid tumor such as melanoma, head and neck, liver or kidney cancer. The CDR3 runs from the conserved cysteine through the conserved F or W. Each record gives: V gene, D gene, clone size, J gene, CDR3 protein, CDR3 DNA. The D gene is left open where the match is weak. A clone size is listed for some rows: how often the clone was seen (once, few, many), or a class if it is expanded.

V gene: TRBV28
D gene: TRBD1
clone size: .
J gene: TRBJ2-5
CDR3 protein: CASSTPRTGDETQYF
CDR3 DNA: TGTGCCAGCAGCACCCCCCGGACAGGGGACGAGACCCAGTACTTC

V gene: TRBV5-6
D gene: .
clone size: .
J gene: TRBJ2-3
CDR3 protein: CASSLATDTQYF
CDR3 DNA: TGTGCCAGCAGCTTAGCCACAGATACGCAGTATTTT

V gene: TRBV6-5
D gene: TRBD1
clone size: .
J gene: TRBJ2-7
CDR3 protein: CASSYSNRGLDEQYF
CDR3 DNA: TGTGCCAGCAGTTACTCGAACAGGGGGCTCGACGAGCAGTACTTC

V gene: TRBV9
D gene: .
clone size: .
J gene: TRBJ2-2
CDR3 protein: CASSVAGQGRQGELFF
CDR3 DNA: TGTGCCAGCAGCGTAGCGGGTCAAGGTCGGCAGGGGGAGCTGTTTTTT

V gene: TRBV6-5
D gene: .
clone size: .
J gene: TRBJ1-1
CDR3 protein: CASSYGSVGEAFF
CDR3 DNA: TGTGCCAGCAGTTACGGGTCGGTTGGCGAAGCTTTCTTT

V gene: TRBV10-3
D gene: .
clone size: .
J gene: TRBJ1-1
CDR3 protein: CAISTGGAHGEAFF
CDR3 DNA: TGTGCCATCTCGACTGGGGGGGCGCATGGTGAAGCTTTCTTT

V gene: TRBV5-5
D gene: .
clone size: .
J gene: TRBJ2-2
CDR3 protein: CASSPDTGELFF
CDR3 DNA: TGTGCCAGCAGCCCTGACACCGGGGAGCTGTTTTTT

V gene: TRBV9
D gene: TRBD1
clone size: .
J gene: TRBJ2-7
CDR3 protein: CASSAGTGPYEQYF
CDR3 DNA: TGTGCCAGCAGCGCCGGGACAGGGCCCTACGAGCAGTACTTC

V gene: TRBV27
D gene: TRBD1
clone size: .
J gene: TRBJ2-1
CDR3 protein: CASHDRGRWNEQFF
CDR3 DNA: TGTGCCAGCCATGACAGGGGGCGGTGGAATGAGCAGTTCTTC

V gene: TRBV9
D gene: .
clone size: .
J gene: TRBJ2-6
CDR3 protein: CASSGPLGGASGANVLTF
CDR3 DNA: TGTGCCAGCAGCGGACCTTTGGGGGGCGCCTCTGGGGCCAACGTCCTGACTTTC

V gene: TRBV12-5
D gene: .
clone size: .
J gene: TRBJ2-7
CDR3 protein: CASGLEGNYEQYF
CDR3 DNA: TGTGCTAGTGGTTTGGAGGGTAACTACGAGCAGTACTTC

V gene: TRBV4-3
D gene: .
clone size: .
J gene: TRBJ2-3
CDR3 protein: CASSQDHGGGFTDTQYF
CDR3 DNA: TGCGCCAGCAGCCAAGATCACGGCGGGGGCTTCACAGATACGCAGTATTTT

V gene: TRBV5-1
D gene: TRBD1
clone size: .
J gene: TRBJ1-2
CDR3 protein: CASDPGTGGRDNYGYTF
CDR3 DNA: TGCGCCAGCGATCCGGGGACAGGGGGACGGGATAACTATGGCTACACCTTC

V gene: TRBV5-6
D gene: .
clone size: .
J gene: TRBJ2-7
CDR3 protein: CASSLAVSPYEQYF
CDR3 DNA: TGTGCCAGCAGCTTGGCGGTCTCTCCTTACGAACAGTACTTC

V gene: TRBV27
D gene: .
clone size: .
J gene: TRBJ1-5
CDR3 protein: CASSYRVNQPQHF
CDR3 DNA: TGTGCCAGCAGTTACAGGGTCAATCAGCCCCAGCATTTT

V gene: TRBV4-3
D gene: TRBD2
clone size: .
J gene: TRBJ2-7
CDR3 protein: CASSQEASGAYEQYF
CDR3 DNA: TGCGCCAGCAGCCAAGAGGCTAGCGGGGCCTACGAGCAGTACTTC

V gene: TRBV5-4
D gene: .
clone size: .
J gene: TRBJ2-7
CDR3 protein: CASSFSPGANREQYF
CDR3 DNA: TGTGCCAGCAGCTTTTCCCCAGGGGCGAATCGCGAGCAGTACTTC

V gene: TRBV4-3
D gene: TRBD1
clone size: .
J gene: TRBJ1-1
CDR3 protein: CASSQAGQGSNTEAFF
CDR3 DNA: TGCGCCAGCAGCCAAGCGGGACAGGGGTCGAACACTGAAGCTTTCTTT

V gene: TRBV7-9
D gene: .
clone size: .
J gene: TRBJ1-6
CDR3 protein: CASSQGASSPLHF
CDR3 DNA: TGTGCCAGCAGCCAGGGAGCCTCTTCACCCCTCCACTTT

V gene: TRBV4-3
D gene: TRBD2
clone size: .
J gene: TRBJ2-3
CDR3 protein: CASSQVGGRATDTQYF
CDR3 DNA: TGCGCCAGCAGCCAAGTAGGCGGGAGGGCCACAGATACGCAGTATTTT

V gene: TRBV19
D gene: TRBD1
clone size: .
J gene: TRBJ2-7
CDR3 protein: CASSLTGMSYEQYF
CDR3 DNA: TGTGCCAGTAGTTTGACAGGGATGTCCTACGAGCAGTACTTC

V gene: TRBV28
D gene: .
clone size: .
J gene: TRBJ1-2
CDR3 protein: CASGKWGANYGYTF
CDR3 DNA: TGTGCCAGCGGTAAATGGGGAGCTAACTATGGCTACACCTTC

V gene: TRBV28
D gene: TRBD1
clone size: .
J gene: TRBJ1-1
CDR3 protein: CASNHDRGYMNTEAFF
CDR3 DNA: TGTGCCAGCAACCACGACAGGGGCTACATGAACACTGAAGCTTTCTTT

V gene: TRBV27
D gene: TRBD1
clone size: .
J gene: TRBJ2-7
CDR3 protein: CASSSAGQGYYEQYF
CDR3 DNA: TGTGCCAGCAGTAGCGCTGGACAGGGGTACTACGAGCAGTACTTC

V gene: TRBV27
D gene: .
clone size: .
J gene: TRBJ2-7
CDR3 protein: CASSDEAKVYEQYF
CDR3 DNA: TGTGCCAGCAGTGATGAAGCGAAAGTATACGAGCAGTACTTC

V gene: TRBV28
D gene: TRBD2
clone size: .
J gene: TRBJ2-1
CDR3 protein: CASSLGSGLADSSSYNEQFF
CDR3 DNA: TGTGCCAGCAGTTTAGGTAGTGGACTAGCGGACTCTAGCTCCTACAATGAGCAGTTCTTC

V gene: TRBV19
D gene: .
clone size: .
J gene: TRBJ2-2
CDR3 protein: CASSRTALTTGELFF
CDR3 DNA: TGTGCCAGTAGTCGGACAGCTTTAACCACCGGGGAGCTGTTTTTT

V gene: TRBV6-6
D gene: .
clone size: .
J gene: TRBJ2-7
CDR3 protein: CASSLNSYEQYF
CDR3 DNA: TGTGCCAGCAGCCTAAACTCCTACGAGCAGTACTTC

V gene: TRBV9
D gene: .
clone size: .
J gene: TRBJ1-1
CDR3 protein: CASSVVLGDTEAFF
CDR3 DNA: TGTGCCAGCAGCGTAGTTCTCGGGGACACTGAAGCTTTCTTT

V gene: TRBV7-2
D gene: .
clone size: few
J gene: TRBJ1-1
CDR3 protein: CASSLRSNTEAFF
CDR3 DNA: TGTGCCAGCAGCTTAAGGTCGAACACTGAAGCTTTCTTT

V gene: TRBV27
D gene: TRBD1
clone size: .
J gene: TRBJ1-5
CDR3 protein: CASSPAGTGGPQPQHF
CDR3 DNA: TGTGCCAGCAGTCCAGCCGGGACAGGGGGCCCTCAGCCCCAGCATTTT

V gene: TRBV27
D gene: TRBD1
clone size: .
J gene: TRBJ2-7
CDR3 protein: CASSLTDRGRFEQYF
CDR3 DNA: TGTGCCAGCAGTTTAACTGACAGGGGGCGTTTCGAGCAGTACTTC

V gene: TRBV4-3
D gene: .
clone size: .
J gene: TRBJ2-7
CDR3 protein: CASSQGGGDEQYF
CDR3 DNA: TGCGCCAGCAGCCAAGGAGGGGGGGACGAGCAGTACTTC

V gene: TRBV19
D gene: .
clone size: .
J gene: TRBJ1-2
CDR3 protein: CASSVAQTANYGYTF
CDR3 DNA: TGTGCCAGTAGTGTCGCCCAGACAGCTAACTATGGCTACACCTTC

V gene: TRBV15
D gene: .
clone size: once
J gene: TRBJ2-3
CDR3 protein: CATSRERSGSVDTQYF
CDR3 DNA: TGTGCCACCAGCAGAGAGCGGTCAGGGTCCGTGGATACGCAGTATTTT

V gene: TRBV20-1
D gene: .
clone size: .
J gene: TRBJ2-5
CDR3 protein: CSARVGPSYF
CDR3 DNA: TGCAGTGCTAGAGTTGGCCCCAGCTACTTC

V gene: TRBV6-1
D gene: .
clone size: .
J gene: TRBJ1-1
CDR3 protein: CASSEWGGGYTEAFF
CDR3 DNA: TGTGCCAGCAGTGAATGGGGAGGGGGGTACACTGAAGCTTTCTTT

V gene: TRBV27
D gene: .
clone size: .
J gene: TRBJ1-5
CDR3 protein: CASSLGMGSNQPQHF
CDR3 DNA: TGTGCCAGCAGTTTAGGTATGGGAAGCAATCAGCCCCAGCATTTT

V gene: TRBV9
D gene: TRBD2
clone size: once
J gene: TRBJ2-2
CDR3 protein: CASSVVGLAGTGELFF
CDR3 DNA: TGTGCCAGCAGCGTAGTGGGACTAGCGGGTACCGGGGAGCTGTTTTTT

V gene: TRBV25-1
D gene: .
clone size: .
J gene: TRBJ2-2
CDR3 protein: CASSAARELFF
CDR3 DNA: TGTGCCAGCAGTGCCGCACGGGAGCTGTTTTTT

V gene: TRBV27
D gene: TRBD1
clone size: .
J gene: TRBJ2-5
CDR3 protein: CASSFLSVRGRGETQYF
CDR3 DNA: TGTGCCAGCAGTTTCCTATCGGTCAGGGGGCGAGGAGAGACCCAGTACTTC

V gene: TRBV5-1
D gene: .
clone size: once
J gene: TRBJ1-1
CDR3 protein: CASSLRGGTEAFF
CDR3 DNA: TGCGCCAGCAGCTTGAGGGGTGGCACTGAAGCTTTCTTT

V gene: TRBV6-6
D gene: .
clone size: .
J gene: TRBJ1-4
CDR3 protein: CASSRGAVGEKLFF
CDR3 DNA: TGTGCCAGCAGTCGGGGGGCTGTAGGTGAAAAACTGTTTTTT